Below are 9 T cell receptor beta chains sequenced from a single sample in a study of naive and memory T cell subsets. An equimolar mix of two oligonucleotides served as the beta constant-region primer for TRBC1 and TRBC2. Nested alpha and beta constant-region primers with the SP2 primer drove four PCR rounds on ligated cDNA. Via MiXCR, TCRdb re-called the UMI-ligation and nested PCR reads, giving one row per CDR3 protein. In the table there are tens of thousands of distinct CDR3 sequences, under 20% of which are singletons. Material for sequencing was effector memory CD4+ T cells from blood. Subset indicated: effector memory, CD45RA- CD27-. The receptors here all came from a human donor in good health.

This clonotype showed up many times. The J gene is TRBJ1-4, the V gene TRBV30; the D gene is possibly TRBD1 (5 bases). This CDR3 is built from 16 residues. The ends were cut back, 0 bases at V and 5 bases at J, with 16 bases in the middle. Germline V CDR1 and CDR2: GTSNPN, SVGIG (reference sequence). Here the CDR3 DNA reads TGTGCCTGGAGTGTACTGGGGGGGGTAGGGAATGAAAAACTGTTTTTT. It codes for CAWSVLGGVGNEKLFF.

The V gene is TRBV28, the J gene TRBJ2-1; 14 bases are shared with TRBD2. The CDR3 covers 20 residues. Trimming took 8 bases from V and 0 from J; bases not matched to a gene: 15. The germline CDR1 and CDR2 sequences are MDHEN and SYDVKM. This CDR3 is CASRGLAGVRNPHSYNEQFF. In nucleotides, the CDR3 is TGTGCCAGCCGGGGACTAGCGGGGGTAAGAAATCCCCACTCCTACAATGAGCAGTTCTTC.

This rearrangement joins TRBV5-1 to TRBJ1-5; D is perhaps TRBD1 (5 bases). The CDR3 loop spans 14 amino acids. Trimming removed 7 bases from V and 6 bases from J, with 17 bases in between. Germline V gene data show CDR1 as SGHRS and CDR2 as YFSETQ. CDR3 in DNA: TGCGCCAGCGCCCAGGACGGGGGAAGTCAGCCCCAGCATTTT. This codes for CASAQDGGSQPQHF.

The chain couples TRBV20-1 to TRBJ1-1; the D is unclear. This CDR3 comprises 14 residues. Trimming took off 0 bases at V and 0 bases at J, with 8 bases between the two ends. Germline V gene sequence: CDR1 DFQATT, CDR2 SNEGSKA (reference sequence). The CDR3 DNA reads as TGCAGTGCTAGAGAGTGGGGAGTGAACACTGAAGCTTTCTTT. The encoded protein is CSAREWGVNTEAFF.

The chain links TRBV5-1 to TRBJ2-5, with D possibly being TRBD1 (5 bases). The CDR3 totals 14 residues. Germline CDR1 reads SGHRS; CDR2 reads YFSETQ. V was clipped by 4 bases and J by 2 bases, with 12 bases between them. CDR3 region: CASSAGHGQETQYF. For the CDR3, the DNA is TGCGCCAGCAGCGCCGGACACGGACAAGAGACCCAGTACTTC.

This clonotype was counted a few times. V is TRBV19 and J is TRBJ1-5; 7 bases are a match to TRBD1. The CDR3 covers 12 residues. The trim removed 9 bases at V and 7 bases at J, leaving 6 bases unmatched. Per the germline V gene, CDR1 is LNHDA and CDR2 is SQIVND (reference sequence). The CDR3 DNA follows: TGTGCCAGCAGGACAGGAAGACAGCCCCAGCATTTT. It encodes CASRTGRQPQHF.

This sequence joins TRBV3-1 and TRBJ2-3; TRBD2 aligns across 9 bases. This CDR3 is 16 amino acids long. Germline-derived CDR1 and CDR2 are LGHDT and YNNKEL (reference sequence). V was pared by 4 bases and J by 4 bases, with 9 bases of the junction left unmatched. Here the CDR3 reads CASSRSGRGGPDTQYF. In DNA form, the CDR3 reads TGTGCCAGCAGCCGTAGCGGGAGAGGGGGCCCAGATACGCAGTATTTT.

This clonotype was seen only a few times. The chain couples TRBV6-1 to TRBJ1-5; TRBD1 might be the D (5 bases). This CDR3 contains 14 residues. Germline V lookup: CDR1 MNHNS, CDR2 SASEGT. The V and J ends lost 1 base and 6 bases respectively, with 10 bases between them. In DNA, the CDR3 is TGTGCCAGCAGTGAAGGGCCCGGGGGTCAGCCCCAGCATTTT. It encodes CASSEGPGGQPQHF.

The J gene is TRBJ2-2, the V gene TRBV7-8, with TRBD2 matching over 10 bases. The CDR3 extends over 15 amino acids. CDR1 is SGHVS and CDR2 is FQNEAQ in the germline V gene. V lost 6 bases, J lost 4 bases, and 5 bases stayed unmatched. CDR3 loop: CASRFLAGATGELFF. In DNA, the CDR3 is TGTGCCAGCAGATTCCTAGCGGGAGCCACCGGGGAGCTGTTTTTT.